This T cell receptor beta chain originates from a study of T cells in tumors and immune-related adverse events. The CDR3 totals 14 residues. The protocol was immunoSEQ multiplex PCR, while the TCRdb copy is restricted to in-frame clones and leaves out a portion. This sample has roughly 24,000 clones, with around nine tenths found just once. The sample here was lymph node tissue, taken from a patient treated with anti-PD-1 therapy. This rearrangement joins TRBV12-2 to TRBJ2-7; TRBD2 is the table's D call, not checked against the DNA. TRBV12-2 is annotated as a pseudogene. The TCR comes from a female donor with metastatic renal cell carcinoma. CDR3 loop: CASRLLSRCDEQYF. Written as DNA, the CDR3 is TGTGCAAGTCGCTTATTATCCCGGTGCGACGAGCAGTACTTC.